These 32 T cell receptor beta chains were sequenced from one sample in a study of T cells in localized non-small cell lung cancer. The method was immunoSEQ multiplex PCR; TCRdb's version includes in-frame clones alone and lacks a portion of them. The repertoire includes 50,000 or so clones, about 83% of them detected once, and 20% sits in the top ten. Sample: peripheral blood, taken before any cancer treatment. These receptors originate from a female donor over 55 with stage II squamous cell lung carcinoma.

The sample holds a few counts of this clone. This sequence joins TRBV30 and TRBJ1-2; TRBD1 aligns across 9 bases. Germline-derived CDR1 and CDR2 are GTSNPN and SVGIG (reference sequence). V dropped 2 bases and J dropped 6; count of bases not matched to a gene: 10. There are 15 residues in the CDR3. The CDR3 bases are TGTGCCTGGAGTCAACCCCCACAGGGGGCGGATGGCTACACCTTC. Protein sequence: CAWSQPPQGADGYTF.

The CDR3 is CASSLGGLNTEAFF. CDR3 sequence (DNA): TGTGCCAGCAGCTTAGGGGGCTTGAACACTGAAGCTTTCTTT. This chain joins TRBV7-3 and TRBJ1-1; D is perhaps TRBD1 (6 bases). This CDR3 region has 14 residues. CDR1 is SGHTA and CDR2 is FQGTGA in the germline V gene. Trimming took off 2 bases at V and 0 bases at J, with 7 bases between the two ends.

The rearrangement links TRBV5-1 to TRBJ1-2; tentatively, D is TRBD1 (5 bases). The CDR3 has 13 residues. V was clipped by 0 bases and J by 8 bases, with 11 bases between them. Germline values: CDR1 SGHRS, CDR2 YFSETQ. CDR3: CASSLEGTRGYTF. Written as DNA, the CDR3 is TGCGCCAGCAGCTTGGAAGGGACGAGGGGCTACACCTTC.

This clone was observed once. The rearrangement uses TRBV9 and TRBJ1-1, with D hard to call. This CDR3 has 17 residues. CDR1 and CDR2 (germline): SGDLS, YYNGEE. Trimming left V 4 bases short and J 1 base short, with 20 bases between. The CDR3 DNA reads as TGTGCCAGCAGCCCCAGCCTCAGGCTGACCCGGAACACTGAAGCTTTCTTT. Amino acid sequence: CASSPSLRLTRNTEAFF.

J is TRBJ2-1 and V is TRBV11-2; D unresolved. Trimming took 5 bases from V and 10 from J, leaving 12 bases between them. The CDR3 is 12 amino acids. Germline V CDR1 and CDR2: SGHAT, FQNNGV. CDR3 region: CASSPEYIEQFF. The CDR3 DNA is TGTGCCAGCAGCCCGGAGTATATAGAGCAGTTCTTC.

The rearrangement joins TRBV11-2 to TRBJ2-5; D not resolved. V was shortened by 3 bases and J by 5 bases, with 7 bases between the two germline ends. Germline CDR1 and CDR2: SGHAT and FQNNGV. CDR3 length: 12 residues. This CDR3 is CASSFGTETQYF. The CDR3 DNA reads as TGTGCCAGCAGCTTTGGAACGGAGACCCAGTACTTC.

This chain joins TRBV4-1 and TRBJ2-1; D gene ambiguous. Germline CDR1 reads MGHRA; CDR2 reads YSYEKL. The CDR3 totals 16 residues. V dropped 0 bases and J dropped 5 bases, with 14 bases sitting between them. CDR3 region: CASSQEVRSTDNEQFF. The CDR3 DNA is TGCGCCAGCAGCCAAGAGGTGAGGTCAACAGACAATGAGCAGTTCTTC.

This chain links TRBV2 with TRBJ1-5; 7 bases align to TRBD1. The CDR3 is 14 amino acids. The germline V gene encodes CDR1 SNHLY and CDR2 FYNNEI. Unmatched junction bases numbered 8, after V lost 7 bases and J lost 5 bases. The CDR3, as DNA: TGTGCCAGCATTCCGGGACAGCCAGATCAGCCCCAGCATTTT. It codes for CASIPGQPDQPQHF.

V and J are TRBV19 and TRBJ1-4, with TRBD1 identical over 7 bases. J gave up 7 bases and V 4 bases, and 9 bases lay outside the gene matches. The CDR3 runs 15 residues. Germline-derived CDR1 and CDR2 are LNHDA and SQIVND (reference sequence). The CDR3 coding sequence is TGTGCCAGTAGTAATTTGGGACAGACCGTTGAAAAACTGTTTTTT. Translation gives CASSNLGQTVEKLFF.

This CDR3 is CASIPTGLAVCYEQYF. The CDR3 DNA reads as TGTGCCAGCATTCCCACGGGACTAGCGGTTTGCTACGAGCAGTACTTC. V gene TRBV6-4 combines with J gene TRBJ2-7, with 11 bases that match TRBD2. The CDR3 totals 16 residues. V lost 7 bases to trimming and J lost 3 bases; unmatched junction nucleotides: 11. Germline CDR1 is MRHNA and CDR2 is SNTAGT.

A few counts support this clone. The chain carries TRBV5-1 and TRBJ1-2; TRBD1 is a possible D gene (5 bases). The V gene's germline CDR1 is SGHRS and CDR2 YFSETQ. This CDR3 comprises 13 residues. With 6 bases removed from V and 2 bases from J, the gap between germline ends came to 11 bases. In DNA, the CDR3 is TGCGCCAGCAACACGGGGGAAAACTATGGCTACACCTTC. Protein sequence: CASNTGENYGYTF.

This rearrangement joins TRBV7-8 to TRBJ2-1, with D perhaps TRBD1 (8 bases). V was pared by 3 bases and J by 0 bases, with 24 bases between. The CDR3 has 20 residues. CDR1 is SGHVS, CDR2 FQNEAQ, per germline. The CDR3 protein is CASSLDGQGGPRSSYNEQFF. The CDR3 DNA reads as TGTGCCAGCAGCTTGGACGGACAGGGAGGGCCTAGGAGCTCCTACAATGAGCAGTTCTTC.

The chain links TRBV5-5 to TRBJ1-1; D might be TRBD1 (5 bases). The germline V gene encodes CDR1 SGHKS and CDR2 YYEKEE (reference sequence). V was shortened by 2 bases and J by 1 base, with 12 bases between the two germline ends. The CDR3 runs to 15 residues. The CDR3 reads CASSFSSTANTEAFF. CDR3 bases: TGTGCCAGCAGCTTCTCGTCGACAGCGAACACTGAAGCTTTCTTT.

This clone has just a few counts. CDR3 nucleotide sequence: TGCGCCAGCAGGTCAAGACTCAGGGGGTTCAGCTATGGCTACACCTTC. It yields the protein CASRSRLRGFSYGYTF. The V and J genes are TRBV5-1 and TRBJ1-2, with 7 bases identical to TRBD1. The CDR3 sequence is 16 residues long. In germline, CDR1 is SGHRS, CDR2 YFSETQ. Unmatched junction bases numbered 14, after V lost 5 bases and J lost 4 bases. Full variable domain (remainder filled in from reference TRBV5-1 and TRBJ1-2): KAGVTQTPRYLIKTRGQQVTLSCSPISGHRSVSWYQQTPGQGLQFLFEYFSETQRNKGNFPGRFSGRQFSNSRSEMNVSTLELGDSALYLCASRSRLRGFSYGYTFGSGTRLTVV.

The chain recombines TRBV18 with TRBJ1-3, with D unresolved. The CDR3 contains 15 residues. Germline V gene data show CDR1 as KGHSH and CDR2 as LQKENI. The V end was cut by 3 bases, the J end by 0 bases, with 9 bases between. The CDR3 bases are TGTGCCAGCTCACCCGTCGCGGGCTCTGGAAACACCATATATTTT. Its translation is CASSPVAGSGNTIYF.

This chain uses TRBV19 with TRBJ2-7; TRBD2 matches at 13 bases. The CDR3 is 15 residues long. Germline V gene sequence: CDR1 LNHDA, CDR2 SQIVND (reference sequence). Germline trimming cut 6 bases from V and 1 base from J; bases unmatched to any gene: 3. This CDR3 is CASRGLAGPSYEQYF. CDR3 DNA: TGTGCCAGTAGGGGACTAGCGGGGCCTTCCTACGAGCAGTACTTC.

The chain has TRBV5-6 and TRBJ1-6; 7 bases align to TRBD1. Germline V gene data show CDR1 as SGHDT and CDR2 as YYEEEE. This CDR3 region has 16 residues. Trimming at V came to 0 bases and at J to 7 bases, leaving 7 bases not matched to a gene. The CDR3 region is CASSLGGTALNSPLHF. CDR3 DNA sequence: TGTGCCAGCAGCTTGGGTGGGACAGCTTTAAATTCACCCCTCCACTTT.

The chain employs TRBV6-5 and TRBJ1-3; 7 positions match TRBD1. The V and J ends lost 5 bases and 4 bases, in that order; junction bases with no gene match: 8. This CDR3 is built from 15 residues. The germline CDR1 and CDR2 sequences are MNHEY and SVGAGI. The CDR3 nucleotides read TGTGCCAGCAGTCTGACAGGGTTCGGCGGAAACACCATATATTTT. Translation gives CASSLTGFGGNTIYF.

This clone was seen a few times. The CDR3 bases are TGTGCCAGCAGCTTAGGGGCAGAGTCCTACGAGCAGTACTTC. Its protein product is CASSLGAESYEQYF. The V and J genes are TRBV11-2 and TRBJ2-7; D is uncertain. Germline lookup yields CDR1 SGHAT and CDR2 FQNNGV. The CDR3 is 14 residues long. V dropped 1 base and J dropped 1 base, with 8 bases sitting between them.

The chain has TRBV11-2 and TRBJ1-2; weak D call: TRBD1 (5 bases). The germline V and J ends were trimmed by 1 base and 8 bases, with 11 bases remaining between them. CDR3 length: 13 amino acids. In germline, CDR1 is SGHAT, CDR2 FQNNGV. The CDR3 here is CASSLAQGGGYTF. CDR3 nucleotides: TGTGCCAGCAGCTTAGCGCAGGGCGGGGGCTACACCTTC.

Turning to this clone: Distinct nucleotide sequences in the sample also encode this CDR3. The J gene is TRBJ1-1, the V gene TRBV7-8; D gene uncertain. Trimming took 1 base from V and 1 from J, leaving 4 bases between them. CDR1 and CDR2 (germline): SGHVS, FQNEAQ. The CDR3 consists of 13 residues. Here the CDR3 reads CASSLGRNTEAFF. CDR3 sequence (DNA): TGTGCCAGCAGCTTAGGGAGGAACACTGAAGCTTTCTTT.

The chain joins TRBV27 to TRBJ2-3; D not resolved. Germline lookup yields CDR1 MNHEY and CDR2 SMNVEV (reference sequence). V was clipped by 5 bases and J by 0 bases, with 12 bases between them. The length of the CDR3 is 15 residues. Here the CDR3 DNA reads TGTGCCAGCAGTCCGCAACTTCGGAGCACAGATACGCAGTATTTT. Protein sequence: CASSPQLRSTDTQYF.

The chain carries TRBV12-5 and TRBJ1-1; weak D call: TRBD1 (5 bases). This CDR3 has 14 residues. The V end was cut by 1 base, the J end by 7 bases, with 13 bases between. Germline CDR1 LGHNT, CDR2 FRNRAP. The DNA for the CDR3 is TGTGCTAGTGGTTTGGGGACAAGGTCAGTTGAAGCTTTCTTT. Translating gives CASGLGTRSVEAFF.

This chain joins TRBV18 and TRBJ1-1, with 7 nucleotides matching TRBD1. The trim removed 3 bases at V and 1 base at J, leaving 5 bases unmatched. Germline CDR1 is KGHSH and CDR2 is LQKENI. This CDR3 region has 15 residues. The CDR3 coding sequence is TGTGCCAGCTCACCTTTGGGACAGTCGAACACTGAAGCTTTCTTT. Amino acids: CASSPLGQSNTEAFF.

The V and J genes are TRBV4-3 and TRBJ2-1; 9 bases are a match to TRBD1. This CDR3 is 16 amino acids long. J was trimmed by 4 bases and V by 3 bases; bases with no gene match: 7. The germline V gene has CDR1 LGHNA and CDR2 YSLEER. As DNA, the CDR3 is TGCGCCAGCAGCCAGATCAACAGGGGGCAATACAATGAGCAGTTCTTC. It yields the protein CASSQINRGQYNEQFF.

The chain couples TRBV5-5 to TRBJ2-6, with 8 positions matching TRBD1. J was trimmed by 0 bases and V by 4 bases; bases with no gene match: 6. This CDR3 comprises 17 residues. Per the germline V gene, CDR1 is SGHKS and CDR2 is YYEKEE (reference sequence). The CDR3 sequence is CASSDDRGNSGANVLTF. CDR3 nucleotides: TGTGCCAGCAGCGACGACAGGGGAAACTCTGGGGCCAACGTCCTGACTTTC.

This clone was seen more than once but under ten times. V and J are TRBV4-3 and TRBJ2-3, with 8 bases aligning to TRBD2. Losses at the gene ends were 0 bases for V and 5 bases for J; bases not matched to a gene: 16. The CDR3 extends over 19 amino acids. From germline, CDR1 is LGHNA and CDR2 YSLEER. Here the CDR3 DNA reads TGCGCCAGCAGCCAAGATTGGGTTTTGGGACTAGGCTTCGGAGATACGCAGTATTTT. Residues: CASSQDWVLGLGFGDTQYF.

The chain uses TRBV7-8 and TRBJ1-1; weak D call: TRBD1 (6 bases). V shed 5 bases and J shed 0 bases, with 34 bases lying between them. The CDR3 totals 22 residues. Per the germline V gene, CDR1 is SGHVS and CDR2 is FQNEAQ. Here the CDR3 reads CASSRRGKQNWTVPYMNTEAFF. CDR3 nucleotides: TGTGCCAGCAGCCGGCGGGGAAAACAAAATTGGACAGTCCCATACATGAACACTGAAGCTTTCTTT.

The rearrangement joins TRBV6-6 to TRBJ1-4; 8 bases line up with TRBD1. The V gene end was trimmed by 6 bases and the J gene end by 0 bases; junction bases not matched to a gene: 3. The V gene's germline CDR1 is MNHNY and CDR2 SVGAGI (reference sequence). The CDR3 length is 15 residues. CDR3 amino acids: CASRGQGTTNEKLFF. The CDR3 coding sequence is TGTGCCAGCAGAGGACAGGGAACAACTAATGAAAAACTGTTTTTT.

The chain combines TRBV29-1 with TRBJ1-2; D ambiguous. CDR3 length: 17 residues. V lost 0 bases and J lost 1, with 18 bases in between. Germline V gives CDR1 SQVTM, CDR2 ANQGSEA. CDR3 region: CSVEDDLAPVLNYGYTF. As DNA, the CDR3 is TGCAGCGTTGAAGATGATTTAGCGCCGGTCCTTAACTATGGCTACACCTTC. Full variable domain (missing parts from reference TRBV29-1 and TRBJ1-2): SAVISQKPSRDICQRGTSLTIQCQVDSQVTMMFWYRQQPGQSLTLIATANQGSEATYESGFVIDKFPISRPNLTFSTLTVSNMSPEDSSIYLCSVEDDLAPVLNYGYTFGSGTRLTVV.

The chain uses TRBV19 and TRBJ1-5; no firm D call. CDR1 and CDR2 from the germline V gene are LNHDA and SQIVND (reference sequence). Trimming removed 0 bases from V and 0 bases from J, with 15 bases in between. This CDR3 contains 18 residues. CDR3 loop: CASSIDTTGFYSNQPQHF. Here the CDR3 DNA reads TGTGCCAGTAGTATAGATACGACGGGATTCTATAGCAATCAGCCCCAGCATTTT.

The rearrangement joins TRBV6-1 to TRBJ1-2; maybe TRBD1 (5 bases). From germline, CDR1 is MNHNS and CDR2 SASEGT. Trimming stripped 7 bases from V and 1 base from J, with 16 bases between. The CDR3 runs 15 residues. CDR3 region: CASTMSWGSNYGYTF. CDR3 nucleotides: TGTGCCAGCACAATGTCTTGGGGCAGTAACTATGGCTACACCTTC.